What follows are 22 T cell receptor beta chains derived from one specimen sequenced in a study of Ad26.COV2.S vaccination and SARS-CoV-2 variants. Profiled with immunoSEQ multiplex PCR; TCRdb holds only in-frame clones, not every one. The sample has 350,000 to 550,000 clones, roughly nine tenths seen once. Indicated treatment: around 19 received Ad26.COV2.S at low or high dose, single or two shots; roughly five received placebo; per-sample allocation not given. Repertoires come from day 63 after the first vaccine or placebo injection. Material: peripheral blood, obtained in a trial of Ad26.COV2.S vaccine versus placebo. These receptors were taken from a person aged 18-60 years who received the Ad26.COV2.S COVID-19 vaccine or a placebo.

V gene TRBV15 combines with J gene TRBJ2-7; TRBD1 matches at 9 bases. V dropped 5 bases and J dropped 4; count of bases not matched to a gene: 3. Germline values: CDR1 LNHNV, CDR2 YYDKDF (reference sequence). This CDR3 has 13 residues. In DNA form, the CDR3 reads TGTGCCACCAGCCCGGACAGGGGATACGAGCAGTACTTC. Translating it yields CATSPDRGYEQYF.

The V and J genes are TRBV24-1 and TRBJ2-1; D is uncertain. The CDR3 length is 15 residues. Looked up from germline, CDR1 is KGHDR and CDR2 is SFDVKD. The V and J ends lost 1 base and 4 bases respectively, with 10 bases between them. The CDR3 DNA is TGTGCCACCAGTGATTTAGGGTCCCAATACAATGAGCAGTTCTTC. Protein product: CATSDLGSQYNEQFF.

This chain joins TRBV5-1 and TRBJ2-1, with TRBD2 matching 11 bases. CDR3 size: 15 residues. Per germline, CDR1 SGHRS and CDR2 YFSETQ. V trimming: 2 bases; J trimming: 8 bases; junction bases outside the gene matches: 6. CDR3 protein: CASSFIAGGPHEQFF. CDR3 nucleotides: TGCGCCAGCAGCTTCATAGCGGGAGGGCCCCATGAGCAGTTCTTC. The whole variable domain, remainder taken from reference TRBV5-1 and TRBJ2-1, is KAGVTQTPRYLIKTRGQQVTLSCSPISGHRSVSWYQQTPGQGLQFLFEYFSETQRNKGNFPGRFSGRQFSNSRSEMNVSTLELGDSALYLCASSFIAGGPHEQFFGPGTRLTVL.

The CDR3 DNA is TGTGCCAGCAGTTATACTCTTAGTAACTCCGGGGAGCTGTTTTTT. Encoded protein: CASSYTLSNSGELFF. The chain employs TRBV2 and TRBJ2-2; no reliable D call. The germline V gene has CDR1 SNHLY and CDR2 FYNNEI. V shed 5 bases and J shed 6 bases, with 16 bases lying between them. This CDR3 has 15 residues.

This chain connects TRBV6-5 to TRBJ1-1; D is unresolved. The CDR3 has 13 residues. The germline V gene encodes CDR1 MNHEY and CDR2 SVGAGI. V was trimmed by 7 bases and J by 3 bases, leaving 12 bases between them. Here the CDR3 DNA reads TGTGCCAGCACTAGAGACGGGTACACTGAAGCTTTCTTT. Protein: CASTRDGYTEAFF.

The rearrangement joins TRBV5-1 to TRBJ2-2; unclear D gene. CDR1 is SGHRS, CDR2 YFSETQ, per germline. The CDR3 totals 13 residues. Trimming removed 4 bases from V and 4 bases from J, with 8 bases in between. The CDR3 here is CASSPEGTGELFF. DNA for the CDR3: TGCGCCAGCAGCCCCGAAGGCACCGGGGAGCTGTTTTTT.

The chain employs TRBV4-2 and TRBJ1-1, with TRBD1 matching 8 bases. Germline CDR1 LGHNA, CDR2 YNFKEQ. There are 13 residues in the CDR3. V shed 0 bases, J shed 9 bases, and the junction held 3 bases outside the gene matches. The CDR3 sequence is CASSQDWDRQAFF. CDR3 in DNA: TGTGCCAGCAGCCAAGATTGGGACAGGCAAGCTTTCTTT.

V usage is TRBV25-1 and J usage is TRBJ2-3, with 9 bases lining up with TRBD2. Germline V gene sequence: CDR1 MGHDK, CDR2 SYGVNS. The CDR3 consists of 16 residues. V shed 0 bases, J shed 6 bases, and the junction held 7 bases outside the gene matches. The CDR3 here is CASSEYRGGRGDTQYF. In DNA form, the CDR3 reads TGTGCCAGCAGTGAATACCGCGGCGGGAGGGGGGATACGCAGTATTTT.

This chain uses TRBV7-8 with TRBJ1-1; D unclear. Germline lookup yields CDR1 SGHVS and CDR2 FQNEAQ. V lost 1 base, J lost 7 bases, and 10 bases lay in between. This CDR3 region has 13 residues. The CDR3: CASSLGLQIEAFF. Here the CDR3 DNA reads TGTGCCAGCAGCTTAGGTCTTCAGATTGAAGCTTTCTTT.

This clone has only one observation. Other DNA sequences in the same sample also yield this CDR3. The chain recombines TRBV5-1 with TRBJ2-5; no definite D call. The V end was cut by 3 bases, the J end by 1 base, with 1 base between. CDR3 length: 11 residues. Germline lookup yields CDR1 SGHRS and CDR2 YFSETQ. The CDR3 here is CASSSQETQYF. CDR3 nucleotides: TGCGCCAGCAGCTCCCAAGAGACCCAGTACTTC.

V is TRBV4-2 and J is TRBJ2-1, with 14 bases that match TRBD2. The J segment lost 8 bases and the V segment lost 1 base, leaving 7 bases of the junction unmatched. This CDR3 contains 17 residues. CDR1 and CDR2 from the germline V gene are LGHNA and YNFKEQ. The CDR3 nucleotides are TGTGCCAGCAGCCAAGGCCCGACTAGCGGGAGGGGGGATGAGCAGTTCTTC. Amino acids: CASSQGPTSGRGDEQFF.

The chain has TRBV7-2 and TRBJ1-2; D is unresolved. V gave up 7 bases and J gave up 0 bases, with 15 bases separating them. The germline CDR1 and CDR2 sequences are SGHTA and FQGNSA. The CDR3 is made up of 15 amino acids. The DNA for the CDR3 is TGTGCCAGCACCCGAATTGTGGTTTCTAACTATGGCTACACCTTC. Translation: CASTRIVVSNYGYTF.

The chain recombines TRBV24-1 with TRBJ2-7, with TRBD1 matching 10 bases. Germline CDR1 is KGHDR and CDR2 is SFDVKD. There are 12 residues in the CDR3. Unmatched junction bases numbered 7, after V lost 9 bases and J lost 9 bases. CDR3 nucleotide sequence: TGTGCCACCGAGGGACAGGGGATCGTGCAGTACGTC. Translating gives CATEGQGIVQYV.

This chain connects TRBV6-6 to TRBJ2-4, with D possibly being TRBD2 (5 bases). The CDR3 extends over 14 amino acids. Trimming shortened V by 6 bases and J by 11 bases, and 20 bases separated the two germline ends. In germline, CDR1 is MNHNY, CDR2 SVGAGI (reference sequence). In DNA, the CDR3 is TGTGCCAGCAGCCGACTATTCGGTAGCGCATTTCAGTACTTC. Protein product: CASSRLFGSAFQYF.

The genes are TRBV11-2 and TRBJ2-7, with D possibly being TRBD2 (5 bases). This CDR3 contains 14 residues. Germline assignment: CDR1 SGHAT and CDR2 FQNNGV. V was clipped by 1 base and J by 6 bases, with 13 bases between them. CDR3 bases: TGTGCCAGCAGCTTAGGAGGATGGAGGTCCGAGCAGTACTTC. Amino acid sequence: CASSLGGWRSEQYF.

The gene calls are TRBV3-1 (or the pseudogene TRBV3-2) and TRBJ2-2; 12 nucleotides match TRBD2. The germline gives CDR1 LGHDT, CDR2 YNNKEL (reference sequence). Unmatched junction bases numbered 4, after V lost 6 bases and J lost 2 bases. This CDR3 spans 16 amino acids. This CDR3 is CASRLAGGLNTGELFF. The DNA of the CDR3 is TGTGCCAGCAGACTAGCGGGGGGACTCAACACCGGGGAGCTGTTTTTT.

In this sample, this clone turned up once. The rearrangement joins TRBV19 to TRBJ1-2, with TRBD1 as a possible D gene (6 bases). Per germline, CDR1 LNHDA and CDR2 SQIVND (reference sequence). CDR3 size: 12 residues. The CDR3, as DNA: TGTGCAGGGTGGGGGCGAATCTATGGCTACACCTTC. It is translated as CAGWGRIYGYTF.

The CDR3 protein is CSVVRDRGTTEAFF. CDR3 sequence (DNA): TGCAGCGTTGTCCGGGACAGGGGTACTACTGAAGCTTTCTTT. This chain joins TRBV29-1 and TRBJ1-1; TRBD1 matches 10 bases. The length of the CDR3 is 14 residues. CDR1 SQVTM and CDR2 ANQGSEA come from the germline V gene. The V gene end was trimmed by 4 bases and the J gene end by 5 bases; junction bases not matched to a gene: 7.

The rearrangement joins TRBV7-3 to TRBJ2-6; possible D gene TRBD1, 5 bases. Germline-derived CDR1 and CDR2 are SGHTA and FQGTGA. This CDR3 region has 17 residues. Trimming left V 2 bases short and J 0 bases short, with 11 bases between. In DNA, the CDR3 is TGTGCCAGCAGCTTAGGATACAGGCCCTCTGGGGCCAACGTCCTGACTTTC. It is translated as CASSLGYRPSGANVLTF.

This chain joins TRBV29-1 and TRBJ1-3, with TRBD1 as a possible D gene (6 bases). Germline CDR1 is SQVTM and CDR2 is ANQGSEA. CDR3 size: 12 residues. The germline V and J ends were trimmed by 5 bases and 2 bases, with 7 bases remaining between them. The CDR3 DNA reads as TGCAGCGTTTCAGGGGCTGGAAACACCATATATTTT. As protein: CSVSGAGNTIYF.

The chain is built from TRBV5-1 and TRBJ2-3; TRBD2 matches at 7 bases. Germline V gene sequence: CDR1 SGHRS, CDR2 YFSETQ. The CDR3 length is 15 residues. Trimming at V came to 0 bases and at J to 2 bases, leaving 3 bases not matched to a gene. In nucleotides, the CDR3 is TGCGCCAGCAGCTTGGCGGCGGGGGTCACAGATACGCAGTATTTT. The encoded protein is CASSLAAGVTDTQYF.

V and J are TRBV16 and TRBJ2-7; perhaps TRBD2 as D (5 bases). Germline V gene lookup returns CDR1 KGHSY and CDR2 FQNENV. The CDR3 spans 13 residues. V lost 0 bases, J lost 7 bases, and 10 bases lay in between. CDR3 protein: CASSQSLGGEQYF. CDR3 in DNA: TGTGCCAGCAGCCAATCCTTGGGCGGGGAGCAGTACTTC.